The next 11 T cell receptor beta chains were all read from a single sample in a study of blood T cell repertoires in COVID-19 (dated by TCRdb to about 2020). The library was built by means of the immunoSEQ multiplex PCR assay. As stored in TCRdb, this immuneACCESS dataset retains in-frame rearrangements with V and J assigned. A fraction of the clones does not appear; measured against another copy, unresolved V genes explain less than half of the discrepancy, and the remainder lacks a known reason. Counted in this sample were 150,000 to 200,000 clones; roughly 76% of them appeared once. Together, the top ten hold 11% of the sample. Specimen: peripheral blood. Receptors were obtained from a woman in her forties with COVID-19, enrolled during active disease.

The chain links TRBV7-9 to TRBJ1-1; D ambiguous. The CDR3 contains 14 residues. Trimming left V 5 bases short and J 0 bases short, with 10 bases between. Per germline, CDR1 SEHNR and CDR2 FQNEAQ (reference sequence). CDR3 sequence reads: CASSKSLVNTEAFF. The CDR3, as DNA: TGTGCCAGCAGCAAATCACTGGTGAACACTGAAGCTTTCTTT.

The V call is TRBV6-1, the J call TRBJ2-7, with D unresolved. Germline V gene data show CDR1 as MNHNS and CDR2 as SASEGT. The CDR3 totals 12 residues. V lost 1 base and J 7 bases, leaving 8 bases between the germline ends. This chain's CDR3 is CASSEGLREQYV. The CDR3 region has the DNA TGTGCCAGCAGTGAAGGCTTGAGGGAGCAGTACGTC.

The chain employs TRBV13 and TRBJ2-1; a weak D match, TRBD1 (8 bases). V was pared by 1 base and J by 6 bases, with 13 bases between. CDR3 length: 15 residues. Germline CDR1 is PRHDT and CDR2 is FYEKMQ (reference sequence). The CDR3 sequence: CASSLDRGGPNEQFF. The CDR3, as DNA: TGTGCCAGCAGCTTAGACAGGGGGGGTCCCAATGAGCAGTTCTTC. The whole variable domain, remainder taken from reference TRBV13 and TRBJ2-1, is AAGVIQSPRHLIKEKRETATLKCYPIPRHDTVYWYQQGPGQDPQFLISFYEKMQSDKGSIPDRFSAQQFSDYHSELNMSSLELGDSALYFCASSLDRGGPNEQFFGPGTRLTVL.

V gene TRBV6-1 combines with J gene TRBJ2-7; D is possibly TRBD1 (6 bases). With 2 bases removed from V and 3 bases from J, the gap between germline ends came to 8 bases. The CDR3 totals 13 residues. Germline V gene lookup returns CDR1 MNHNS and CDR2 SASEGT. The CDR3 region has the DNA TGTGCCAGCAGTGAACTACAGGGCTACGAGCAGTACGTC. Its protein is CASSELQGYEQYV.

V is TRBV6-2 or TRBV6-3 and J is TRBJ2-4; D not resolved. CDR3 length: 15 residues. V shed 2 bases and J shed 2 bases, with 10 bases lying between them. Per germline, CDR1 MNHEY and CDR2 SVGEGT. The CDR3 loop reads CASSYDAVSKNIQYF. CDR3 DNA sequence: TGTGCCAGCAGTTACGATGCAGTCTCCAAAAACATTCAGTACTTC.

This clone has a handful of counts. This chain uses TRBV5-8 with TRBJ1-5; D ambiguous. From germline, CDR1 is SGHTS and CDR2 YDEGEE. The length of the CDR3 is 15 residues. Trimming took off 5 bases at V and 0 bases at J, with 12 bases between the two ends. As DNA, the CDR3 is TGTGCCAGCAGTCTGTGGGAGGTTAGCAATCAGCCCCAGCATTTT. This encodes CASSLWEVSNQPQHF.

This chain joins TRBV2 and TRBJ2-1, with D hard to call. The germline gives CDR1 SNHLY, CDR2 FYNNEI. V was pared by 0 bases and J by 0 bases, with 18 bases between. The CDR3 has 19 amino acids. DNA for the CDR3: TGTGCCAGCAGTGAAGCCTACTTCAATCGCCCGAGCTCCTACAATGAGCAGTTCTTC. It specifies CASSEAYFNRPSSYNEQFF.

This clone occurred a few times. This chain links TRBV11-3 with TRBJ2-1; 10 bases match TRBD2. V lost 5 bases to trimming and J lost 5 bases; unmatched junction nucleotides: 3. The CDR3 extends over 14 amino acids. Looked up from germline, CDR1 is SGHNT and CDR2 is YENEEA. The CDR3 DNA follows: TGTGCCAGCAGCCTAGCGGGAGACAACAATGAGCAGTTCTTC. Amino acid sequence: CASSLAGDNNEQFF.

The chain combines TRBV2 with TRBJ1-1; the D is unclear. Germline-derived CDR1 and CDR2 are SNHLY and FYNNEI. V lost 2 bases to trimming and J lost 4 bases, with 11 bases between them. The CDR3 is 14 residues long. The CDR3 region has the DNA TGTGCCAGCAGTGAATTGGCATCCCTCACTGAAGCTTTCTTT. Protein sequence: CASSELASLTEAFF.

The table lists this clone with a few counts. The genes are TRBV5-4 and TRBJ1-2; 11 bases match TRBD1. The V segment lost 0 bases and the J segment 4 bases; nucleotides outside the gene matches: 8. Germline loops: CDR1 SGHNT, CDR2 YYREEE (reference sequence). The CDR3 totals 17 residues. DNA of the CDR3: TGTGCCAGCAGCTTGGATCCTCGGACAGGGGGCGGCTATGGCTACACCTTC. Its translation: CASSLDPRTGGGYGYTF.

The chain joins TRBV30 to TRBJ2-5; maybe TRBD2 (7 bases). Germline lookup yields CDR1 GTSNPN and CDR2 SVGIG (reference sequence). CDR3 length: 12 residues. The CDR3 is CAGRGLQETQYF. CDR3 nucleotide sequence: TGTGCTGGCAGGGGACTACAAGAGACCCAGTACTTC. Using reference TRBV30 and TRBJ2-5 for the parts outside the CDR3, the full variable domain is SQTIHQWPATLVQPVGSPLSLECTVEGTSNPNLYWYRQAAGRGLQLLFYSVGIGQISSEVPQNLSASRPQDRQFILSSKKLLLSDSGFYLCAGRGLQETQYFGPGTRLLVL.